The T cell receptor (beta chain) under discussion was sequenced for a study of cytomegalovirus exposure and HLA in healthy donors (dated by TCRdb to about 2017). Regarding the research as a whole: According to an earlier analysis of a few hundred of the donors, 200 million or so T cells yielded some 110 million unique TCR beta sequences and 276 Gb of sequence data. A later genetic analysis took genome-wide SNP genotypes for 398 of the 666 donors and used that subset as a discovery cohort. The study profiled the T cell repertoires of 550 to 700 subjects by immunosequencing and related them to cytomegalovirus serostatus. An early release covering just under 650 HLA-typed donors comprised about 310 gigabases of sequencing data and roughly 86 million unique TCR sequences. A later analysis re-analyzed previously published TCR beta repertoires from 500 to 700 donors and added high-resolution HLA genotyping to study TCR occurrence patterns. Besides the first cohort of under 700 subjects, a separate validation cohort made up of 120 different subjects was used. Donor age, sex, ethnicity and CMV serostatus were collected together with the repertoire data. The study aimed to test whether signatures of past pathogen exposure could be identified by cataloging public T cell receptors. All discovery cohort repertoires had been generated using a single sequencing platform. Among 350 to 400 genotyped donors of the cohort, an average of roughly 240,000 unique TCR beta nucleotide sequences were sequenced per donor, roughly 18% of them non-productive. An earlier analysis of approximately 640 of the donors applied high-throughput TCR beta sequencing to assess whether each TCR beta V gene segment acted as functional or pseudogenic. In the later analysis, no new phenotypic data were used to find candidate immune exposures; instead, reliance was placed on TCR beta sequences and their occurrence across donors. Among the roughly 380 genotyped donors, about 83% belonged to the genetic ancestry cluster associated with self-reported Caucasian donors. To predict cytomegalovirus infection status, the study brought together high-throughput TCR immunosequencing, statistical association of individual TCRs with disease status, and machine learning. Because of strong linkage in the cohort, 4 to 6 DR-DQ haplotypes were treated as single units for association and clustering. Both class I and class II loci were covered by HLA typing, at four-digit resolution. The number of donors typed differed by locus, with about 629-640 for A, B, C, DRB1 and DQB1, 522 for DQA1, over 600 for DPA1, and approximately 470 for DPB1.

Results the study describes overall, beyond this receptor: The only immune exposure information available for the cohort was CMV serostatus. In an earlier analysis of around 600 of the donors, most TCR beta V segments appeared in productive rearrangements about 87% or about 30% of the time, broadly matching IMGT annotations. Because counts were too low, approximately 15 rarely observed V segments, including chromosome 9 orphons, were excluded from the earlier analysis of 587 of the donors. Most CMV-associated TCR beta chains appeared to be HLA-restricted in a later analysis, and the HLA associations seemed to be driven largely by CMV exposure. The presence/absence analyses assumed that sequencing depth was roughly uniform across donors, and that assumption may not be true. Most TCR sequences were seen in very few donors, while some public TCRs were found in many individuals. Only TCR beta chains were sequenced in this cohort, and the absence of alpha or paired-chain data limited detectable features. The sequencing pipeline was judged likely to have produced a cluster of highly shared sequence variants as a technical artifact. A further reported finding was that TCR beta sequences accurately predicted the HLA-A and HLA-B alleles for most subjects in the first cohort. Specific HLA alleles were associated with 15,000 to 20,000 TCR beta sequences at a false discovery rate of 0.05 in a later analysis. The authors suggested that the approach could potentially be generalized to other disease states and immunological phenotypes. When HLA alleles, especially DR and DQ, strongly co-occurred, TCR associations were difficult to assign to individual alleles. HLA typing was unavailable for some donors at each locus, so association tests used only the typed subset. In both the original and validation cohorts, the classifier was reported to diagnose cytomegalovirus status with high specificity and sensitivity. Compared with the approximately 670-donor mean, donors in an Asian-associated ancestry cluster had fewer N-insertions in productive TCRs, according to a later genetic analysis. Compared with equally common non-associated chains, HLA-associated TCR beta chains in a later analysis were more clonally expanded and had lower generation probabilities. Linkage disequilibrium might explain the correlated functional status among segregating V segments, but an unknown experimental factor could not be excluded. Several of the top co-occurrence clusters appeared to be linked to parvovirus B19, influenza, CMV and Epstein-Barr virus, according to a later analysis. In vitro tests confirmed that three of the cytomegalovirus-associated TCR beta chains recognize cytomegalovirus antigens. The study listed 150 to 200 TCR beta chains as associated with cytomegalovirus. According to a later analysis, TCR association rates differed among HLA loci, with DRB1 alleles showing the most associated TCRs and HLA-C alleles showing the fewest. An association between a missense DCLRE1C variant and V-gene and J-gene trimming of TCR beta chains was found in a later genetic analysis and replicated in an independent cohort. Some IMGT-functional V segments, including TRBV6-2 and TRBV6-3, could not be distinguished by the 87-base-pair reads and were therefore excluded.

The method was the immunoSEQ multiplex PCR assay. For the multiplex PCR, a mixture combining 60 forward primers for TCR Vbeta segments and 13 reverse primers for TCR Jbeta segments was used. A multiplex PCR assay on genomic DNA amplified the CDR3 region of rearranged TCR beta genes. Amplified TCR beta libraries were sequenced as 87-base-pair reads on the Illumina HiSeq System. The paper's data handling went like this. A later analysis counted approximately 84 million unique TCR beta chains across the roughly 700 repertoires, and some 11 million of these chains were shared by at least two donors. Raw reads were error-corrected and collapsed into unique sequences with a nearest-neighbor algorithm that merged closely related sequences to remove PCR and sequencing errors. V, D and J gene segments were assigned by aligning CDR3 sequences to IMGT reference sequences. Each retained sequence needed at least a six-nucleotide match to both a V gene segment and a J gene segment. A rearrangement counted as productive if the CDR3 had no stop codons and remained in frame with V and J, and every other rearrangement counted as non-productive. Following IMGT convention, CDR3 was defined as the stretch from the second conserved V-encoded cysteine up to the conserved J-encoded phenylalanine. In an earlier analysis of 587 of the donors, sequences lacking an unambiguous match to a single V gene segment were excluded. An earlier analysis of some 500 of the donors classified V segments as functional when productive rearrangements were above 56.7% and as segregating when the standard deviation between donors was above 5%. To diagnose cytomegalovirus status from the catalog of TCR beta chain sequences, a statistical classification framework was built. In a later analysis, V and J genes were assigned by comparing TCR nucleotide sequences against IMGT/GENE-DB human TR gene sequences. In a later analysis, CDR3 sequences and most-parsimonious VDJ recombination scenarios were assigned using the TCRdist pipeline. A later analysis defined each TCR beta chain by its CDR3 amino acid sequence plus V-gene family, and excluded reads lacking a unique V-gene family. A later analysis removed 550 to 650 highly shared, low-generation-probability nucleotide sequences to deal with suspected cross-contamination and a sequencing artifact. In a later analysis, a clonal expansion index for each public chain was calculated from normalized within-repertoire ranks of inferred template counts. In a later analysis, generation probabilities were computed with a VDJ recombination model fitted to out-of-frame rearrangements, and the resulting probabilities were checked against IGoR. Hypergeometric tests were used in a later analysis to score TCR-TCR, TCR-HLA and TCR-CMV co-occurrence, with a repertoire-size bias correction applied to the TCR pairs. A later analysis estimated false discovery rates by permuting HLA or CMV assignments 20 times. In a later analysis, co-occurring TCRs were grouped using DBSCAN, with TCRdist sequence similarity added in when clustering inside HLA-allele-positive subsets. Co-occurrence clustering excluded repertoires with fewer than 30,000 or more than 120,000 public chains, plus five with anomalous nucleotide sharing. TCRdb's version of the immuneACCESS table is confined to in-frame rearrangements and falls short of the full clone set. An unresolved V gene accounts for under half of the shortfall where checked; the remainder is of unknown origin. V and J calls and clone size are given by that table; D and trimming were obtained from the DNA. The sample table lists 95,000 to 110,000 clones, 73% of them with a count of one. Of the sample, 7.8% falls within the top ten clones.

About this clone: Its antigen specificity is not known. No qualities accompany the bases; no much larger clone lies one base away.

The cohort comprised 666 healthy bone marrow donors. All cohort members were sampled while nominally healthy, although unrecorded immune exposures were likely present. The donor was CMV seronegative and belonged to the group of 350 to 400 seronegative cohort members. A peripheral blood sample was collected from each donor, and TCR beta sequencing was performed on peripheral blood mononuclear cells. The Qiagen DNeasy Blood Extraction Kit was used to extract genomic DNA from the blood cell samples. For this chain, trimming is 3 bases at the V end and 7 bases at the J end, and the number of junction bases without a gene match is 5. The CDR3, cysteine through phenylalanine, is 14 amino acids long. The kept DNA is CDR3 alone, 42 bases in frame from the first base. The germline V gene provides CDR1 MGHDK and CDR2 SYGVNS.

The chain is encoded by TRBV25-1 joined to TRBJ2-7; 11 of the junction bases match TRBD2. The receptor was isolated from a man aged 30-40 years in good health and CMV-seronegative. Material: PBMCs. The CDR3 is CASSEHRLAGEQYF. The DNA sequence is as follows: TGTGCCAGCAGTGAGCACAGACTAGCGGGAGAGCAGTACTTC.